This TCR beta chain comes out of a study of T cell repertoires in ileal Crohn's disease. Time point defined: neoterminal ileum biopsy at postoperative endoscopy, about 6 months after surgery. Adults with ileal or ileocolonic Crohn's disease and an indication for resection were eligible. The study's findings and limits: High-frequency clones were more common in sorted CD8 than CD4 cells. Every patient over 26.8% clonality showed endoscopic recurrence.

The assay was immunoSEQ multiplex PCR, and TCRdb's table has in-frame clones only and misses some. The sample records around 3,600 clones, 81% being singletons. For this clone: The target antigen is unknown.

CDR1 SGDLS and CDR2 YYNGEE come from the germline V gene. V was trimmed by 2 bases and J by 7 bases, leaving 12 bases between them. This CDR3 has 14 amino acids. The rearrangement links TRBV9 to TRBJ1-4; no firm D call. The sequenced sample was ileal tissue. The TCR sequence derives from an adult with Crohn's disease. The CDR3 region is CASSVGIYPEKLFF. DNA for the CDR3: TGTGCCAGCAGCGTCGGGATATATCCTGAAAAACTGTTTTTT.